This TCR beta chain was recovered during a study of T cell repertoires and HLA-DP antigens. Turning to the study itself: In vitro CD4+ alloreactivity was against HeLa-presented HLA-DP. Average DNA input: around 200 ng for CD137+CD4+ sorts, around 1,300 ng pre-culture.

Per germline, CDR1 MNHNS and CDR2 SASEGT. The CDR3 runs to 15 residues. V was clipped by 0 bases and J by 3 bases, with 12 bases between them. The PCR primers covered 54 TRBV and 13 TRBJ segments. Each pre-culture CD4+ sample aimed for hundreds of thousands of T cell genomes at deep resolution. TCRdb's table, derived via immunoSEQ multiplex PCR, lists solely in-frame clones and lacks some. This sample carries around 100,000 clones, nearly 95% of them seen once, and the ten largest clones take approximately 0.25%. This clone was detected only once. Its antigen is undetermined. This clonotype was obtained from a woman between 18 and 29 years old in good health and CMV-seronegative. The gene calls are TRBV6-1 and TRBJ2-7; D not resolved. Sequencing used CD4+ T cells from PBMCs. CDR3 in amino acids: CASSEAPDVLYEQYV. For the CDR3, the DNA is TGTGCCAGCAGTGAAGCGCCGGACGTTCTCTACGAGCAGTACGTC.